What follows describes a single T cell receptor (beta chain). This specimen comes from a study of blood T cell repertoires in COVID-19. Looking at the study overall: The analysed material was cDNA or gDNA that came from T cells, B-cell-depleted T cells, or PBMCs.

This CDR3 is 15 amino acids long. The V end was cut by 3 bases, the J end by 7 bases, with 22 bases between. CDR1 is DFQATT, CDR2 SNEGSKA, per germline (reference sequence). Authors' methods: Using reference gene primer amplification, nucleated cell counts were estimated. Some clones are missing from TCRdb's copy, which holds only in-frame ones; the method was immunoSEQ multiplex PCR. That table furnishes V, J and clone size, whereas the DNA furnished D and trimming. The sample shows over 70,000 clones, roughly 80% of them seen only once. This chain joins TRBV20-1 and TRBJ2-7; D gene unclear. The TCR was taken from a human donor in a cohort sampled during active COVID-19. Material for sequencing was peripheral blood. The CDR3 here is CSASKLGAKFWEQYF. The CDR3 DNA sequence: TGCAGTGCTAGTAAACTCGGAGCTAAGTTTTGGGAGCAGTACTTC.